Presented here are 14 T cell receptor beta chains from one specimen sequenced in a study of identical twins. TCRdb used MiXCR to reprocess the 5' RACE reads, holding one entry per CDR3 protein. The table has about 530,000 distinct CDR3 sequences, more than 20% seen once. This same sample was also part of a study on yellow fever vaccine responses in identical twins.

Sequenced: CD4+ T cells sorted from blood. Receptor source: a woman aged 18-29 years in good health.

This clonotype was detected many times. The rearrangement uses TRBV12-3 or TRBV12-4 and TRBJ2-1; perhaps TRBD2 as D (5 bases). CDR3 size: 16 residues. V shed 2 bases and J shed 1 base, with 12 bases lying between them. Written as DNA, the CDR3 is TGTGCCAGCAGTTTAAGGCTAGCTACATCCTACAATGAGCAGTTCTTC. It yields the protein CASSLRLATSYNEQFF.

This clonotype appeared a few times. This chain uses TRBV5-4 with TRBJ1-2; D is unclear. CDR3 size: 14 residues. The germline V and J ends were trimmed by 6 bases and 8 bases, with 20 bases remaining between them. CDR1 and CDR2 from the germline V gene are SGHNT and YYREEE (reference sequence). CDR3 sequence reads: CASTNKDAYWGYTF. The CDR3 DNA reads TGTGCCAGCACAAACAAGGACGCTTATTGGGGCTACACCTTC.

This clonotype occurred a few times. The CDR3 loop is CASSQERGQGYGYTF. The CDR3 DNA sequence: TGCGCCAGCAGCCAAGAACGTGGACAGGGTTATGGCTACACCTTC. The chain links TRBV4-1 to TRBJ1-2; 8 bases match TRBD1. Per germline, CDR1 MGHRA and CDR2 YSYEKL. V dropped 0 bases and J dropped 5; count of bases not matched to a gene: 5. This CDR3 is built from 15 residues.

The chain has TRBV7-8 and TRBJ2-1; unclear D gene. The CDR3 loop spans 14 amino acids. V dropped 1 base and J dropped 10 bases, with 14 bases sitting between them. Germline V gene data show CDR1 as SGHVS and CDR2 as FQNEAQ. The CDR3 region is CASSLGQAPREQFF. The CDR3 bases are TGTGCCAGCAGCTTAGGGCAGGCGCCTCGCGAGCAGTTCTTC.

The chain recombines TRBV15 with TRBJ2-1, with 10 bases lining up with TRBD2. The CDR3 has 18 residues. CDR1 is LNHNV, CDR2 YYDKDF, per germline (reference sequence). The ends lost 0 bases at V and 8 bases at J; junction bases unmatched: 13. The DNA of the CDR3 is TGTGCCACCAGCAGAGATAATCCCCTAGCGGGGGTACGGTATGAGCAGTTCTTC. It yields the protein CATSRDNPLAGVRYEQFF.

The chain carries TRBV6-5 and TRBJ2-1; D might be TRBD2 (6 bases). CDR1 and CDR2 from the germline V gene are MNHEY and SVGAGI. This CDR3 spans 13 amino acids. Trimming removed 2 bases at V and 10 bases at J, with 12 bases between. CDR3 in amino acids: CASSYLEGFEQFF. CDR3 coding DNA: TGTGCCAGCAGTTACCTGGAGGGATTCGAGCAGTTCTTC.

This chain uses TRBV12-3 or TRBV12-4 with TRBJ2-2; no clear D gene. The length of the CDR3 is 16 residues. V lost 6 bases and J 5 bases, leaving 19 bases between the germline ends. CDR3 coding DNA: TGTGCCAGCAGCCTTACACCCGGTGGAGTTACCGGGGAGCTGTTTTTT. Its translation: CASSLTPGGVTGELFF.

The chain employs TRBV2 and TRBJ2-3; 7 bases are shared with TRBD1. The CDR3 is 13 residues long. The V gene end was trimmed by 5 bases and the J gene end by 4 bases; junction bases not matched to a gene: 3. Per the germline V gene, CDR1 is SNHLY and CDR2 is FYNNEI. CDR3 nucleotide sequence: TGTGCCAGCAGTCGGGACAGATCAGATACGCAGTATTTT. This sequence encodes CASSRDRSDTQYF.

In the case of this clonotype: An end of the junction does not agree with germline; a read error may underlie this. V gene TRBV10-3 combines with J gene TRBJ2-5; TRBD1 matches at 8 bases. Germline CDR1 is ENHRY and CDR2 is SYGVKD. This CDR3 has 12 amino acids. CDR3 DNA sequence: TGTGCCATCAGCAGTGAGAGCGGACAGGGCCTCTTC. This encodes CAISSESGQGLF.

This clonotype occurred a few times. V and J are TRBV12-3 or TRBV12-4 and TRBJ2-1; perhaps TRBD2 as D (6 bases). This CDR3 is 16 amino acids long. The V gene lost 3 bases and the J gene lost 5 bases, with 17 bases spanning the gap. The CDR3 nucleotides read TGTGCCAGCAGTTTTAGTGGGACGGGAGTGGACAATGAGCAGTTCTTC. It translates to CASSFSGTGVDNEQFF.

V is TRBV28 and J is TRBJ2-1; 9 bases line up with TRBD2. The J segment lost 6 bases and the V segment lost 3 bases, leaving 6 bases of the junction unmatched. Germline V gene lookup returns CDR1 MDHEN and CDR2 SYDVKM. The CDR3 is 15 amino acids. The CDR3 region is CASSFVSGRPNEQFF. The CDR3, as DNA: TGTGCCAGCAGTTTCGTGAGCGGGAGGCCCAATGAGCAGTTCTTC. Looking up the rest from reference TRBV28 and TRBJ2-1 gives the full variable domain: DVKVTQSSRYLVKRTGEKVFLECVQDMDHENMFWYRQDPGLGLRLIYFSYDVKMKEKGDIPEGYSVSREKKERFSLILESASTNQTSMYLCASSFVSGRPNEQFFGPGTRLTVL.

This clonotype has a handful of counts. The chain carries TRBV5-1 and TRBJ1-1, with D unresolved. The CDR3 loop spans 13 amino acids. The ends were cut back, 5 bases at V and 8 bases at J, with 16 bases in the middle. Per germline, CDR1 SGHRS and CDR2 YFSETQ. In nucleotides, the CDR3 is TGCGCCAGCAGAGACACCGTAGAACGCGAAGCTTTCTTT. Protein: CASRDTVEREAFF.

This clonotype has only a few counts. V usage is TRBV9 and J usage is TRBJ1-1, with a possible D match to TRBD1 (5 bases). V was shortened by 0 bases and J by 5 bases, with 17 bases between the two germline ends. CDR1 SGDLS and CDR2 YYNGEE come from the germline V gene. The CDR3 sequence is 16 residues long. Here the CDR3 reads CASSVVASLEGTEAFF. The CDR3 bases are TGTGCCAGCAGCGTAGTGGCGTCCCTGGAGGGGACTGAAGCTTTCTTT.

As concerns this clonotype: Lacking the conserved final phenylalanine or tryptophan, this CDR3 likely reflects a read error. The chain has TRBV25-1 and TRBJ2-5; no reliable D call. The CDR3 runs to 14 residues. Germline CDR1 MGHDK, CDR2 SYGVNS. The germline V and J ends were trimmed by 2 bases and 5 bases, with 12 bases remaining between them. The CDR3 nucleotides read TGTGCCAGCAGTGAACCCCACCCCCGGGAGACCCAGTACTAC. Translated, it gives CASSEPHPRETQYY.